Ten or more counts support the clone carrying this T cell receptor (beta chain). Its target is not known. The study included ophthalmopathy patients with Clinical Activity Score at least 3, NOSPECS grade at least 4 and duration under 3 months. Reasons for excluding patients were uncontrolled infection, other autoimmune disease, pregnancy or lactation. The data belong to a study of T cells in Graves' hyperthyroidism and ophthalmopathy. CDR1 and CDR2 from the germline V gene are SGHRS and YFSETQ. This CDR3 spans 17 amino acids. Trimming stripped 4 bases from V and 4 bases from J, with 24 bases between. Amplification yielded TCR beta CDR3 regions, with RNA transcripts as the source. The primer set for the first-round RT-PCR of the TCR CDR3 was HTBI. TCRdb independently ran MiXCR on the multiplex PCR reads; one entry per CDR3 protein. The sample includes 200,000 to 300,000 distinct CDR3 sequences, approximately 25% seen only once; the top ten take 35%.

General observations from the study: Blood also contained most expanded thyroid clonotypes above 0.001.

This chain connects TRBV5-1 to TRBJ2-7; D not resolved. The TCR originated in a woman in her forties with Graves' ophthalmopathy. Sequencing was done on a sample of blood. The CDR3 loop is CASSNGRLSTTYYEQYF. The CDR3 region has the DNA TGCGCCAGCAGCAATGGACGGCTTTCCACAACCTATTACGAGCAGTACTTC.